The clone carrying this T cell receptor beta chain came up once. In germline, CDR1 is SGHNT, CDR2 YENEEA. Germline trimming cut 1 base from V and 4 bases from J; bases unmatched to any gene: 8. The CDR3 covers 16 residues. The sample is drawn from a study of blood T cell repertoires in COVID-19. Across the whole study: Sources were T cells, B-cell-depleted T cells, or PBMCs; the material itself was cDNA or gDNA.

Method: immunoSEQ multiplex PCR; TCRdb's copy keeps in-frame clones and lacks some. This repertoire shows roughly 31,000 clones, 85% to 90% found once; its top ten account for approximately 15%. This sequence joins TRBV11-3 and TRBJ2-7; 9 positions match TRBD1. Input material: peripheral blood. This receptor was taken from a man older than 75 with acute or convalescent COVID-19. The CDR3 spells CASSLGPGQGRYEQYF. The DNA of the CDR3 is TGTGCCAGCAGCTTAGGCCCGGGACAGGGTCGGTACGAGCAGTACTTC.